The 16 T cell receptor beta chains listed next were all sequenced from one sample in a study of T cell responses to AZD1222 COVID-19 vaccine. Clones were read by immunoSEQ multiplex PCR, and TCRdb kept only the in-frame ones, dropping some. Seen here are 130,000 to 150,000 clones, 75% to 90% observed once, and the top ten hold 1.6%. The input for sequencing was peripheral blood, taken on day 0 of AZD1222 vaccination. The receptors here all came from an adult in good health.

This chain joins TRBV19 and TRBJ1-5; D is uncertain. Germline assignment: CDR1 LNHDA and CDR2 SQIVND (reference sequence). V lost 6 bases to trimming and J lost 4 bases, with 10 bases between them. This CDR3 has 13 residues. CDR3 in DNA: TGTGCCAGTAGGGGGAACCATAATCAGCCCCAGCATTTT. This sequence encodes CASRGNHNQPQHF.

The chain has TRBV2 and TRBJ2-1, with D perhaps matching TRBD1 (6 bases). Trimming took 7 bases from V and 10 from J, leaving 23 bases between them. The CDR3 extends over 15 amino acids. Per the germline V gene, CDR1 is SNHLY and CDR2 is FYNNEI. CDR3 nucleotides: TGTGCCAGCAAGTCTCAACAGGGTTCTACAATAGAGCAGTTCTTC. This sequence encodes CASKSQQGSTIEQFF.

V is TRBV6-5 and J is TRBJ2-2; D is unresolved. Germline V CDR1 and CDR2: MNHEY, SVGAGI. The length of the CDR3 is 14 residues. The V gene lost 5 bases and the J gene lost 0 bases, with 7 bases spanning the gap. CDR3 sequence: CASSRSTNTGELFF. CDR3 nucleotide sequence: TGTGCCAGCAGTAGAAGTACGAACACCGGGGAGCTGTTTTTT.

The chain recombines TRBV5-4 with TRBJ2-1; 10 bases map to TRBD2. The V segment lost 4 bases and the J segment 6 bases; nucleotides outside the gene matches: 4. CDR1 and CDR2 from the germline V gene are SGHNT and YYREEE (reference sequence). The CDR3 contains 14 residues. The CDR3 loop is CASSPSGSRNEQFF. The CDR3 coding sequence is TGTGCCAGCAGCCCTAGCGGGAGCCGCAATGAGCAGTTCTTC.

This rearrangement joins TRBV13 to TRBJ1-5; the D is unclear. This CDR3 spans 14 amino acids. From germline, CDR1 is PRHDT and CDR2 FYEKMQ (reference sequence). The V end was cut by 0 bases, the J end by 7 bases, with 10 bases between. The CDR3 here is CASSLGRFGQPQHF. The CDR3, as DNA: TGTGCCAGCAGCTTAGGGAGATTTGGCCAGCCCCAGCATTTT.

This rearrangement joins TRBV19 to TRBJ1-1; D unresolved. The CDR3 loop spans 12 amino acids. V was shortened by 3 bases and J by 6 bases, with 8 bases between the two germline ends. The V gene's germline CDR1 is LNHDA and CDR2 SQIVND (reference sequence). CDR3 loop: CASSMPYSEAFF. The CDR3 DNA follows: TGTGCCAGTAGTATGCCTTACTCTGAAGCTTTCTTT.

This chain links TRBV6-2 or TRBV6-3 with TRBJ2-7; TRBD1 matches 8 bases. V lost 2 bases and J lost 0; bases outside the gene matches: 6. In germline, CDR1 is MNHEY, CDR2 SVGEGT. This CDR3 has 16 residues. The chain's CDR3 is CASSYGDRLSSYEQYF. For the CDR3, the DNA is TGTGCCAGCAGTTACGGGGACAGGCTGAGCTCCTACGAGCAGTACTTC.

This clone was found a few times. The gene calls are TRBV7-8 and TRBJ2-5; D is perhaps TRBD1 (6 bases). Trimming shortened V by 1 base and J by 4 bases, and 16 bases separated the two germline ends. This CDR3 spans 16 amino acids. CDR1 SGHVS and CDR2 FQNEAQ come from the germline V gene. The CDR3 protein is CASSLGAGLGGETQYF. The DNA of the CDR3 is TGTGCCAGCAGCTTAGGGGCCGGGCTAGGGGGAGAGACCCAGTACTTC. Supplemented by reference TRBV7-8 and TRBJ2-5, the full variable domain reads GAGVSQSPRYKVAKRGQDVALRCDPISGHVSLFWYQQALGQGPEFLTYFQNEAQLDKSGLPSDRFFAERPEGSVSTLKIQRTQQEDSAVYLCASSLGAGLGGETQYFGPGTRLLVL.

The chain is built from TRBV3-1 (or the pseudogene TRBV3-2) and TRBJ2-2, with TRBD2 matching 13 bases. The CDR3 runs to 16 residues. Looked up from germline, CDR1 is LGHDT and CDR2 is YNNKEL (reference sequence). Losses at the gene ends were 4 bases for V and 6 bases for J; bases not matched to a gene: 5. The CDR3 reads CASSLTSGRVAGELFF. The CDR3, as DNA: TGTGCCAGCAGCCTCACTAGCGGGAGGGTTGCCGGGGAGCTGTTTTTT.

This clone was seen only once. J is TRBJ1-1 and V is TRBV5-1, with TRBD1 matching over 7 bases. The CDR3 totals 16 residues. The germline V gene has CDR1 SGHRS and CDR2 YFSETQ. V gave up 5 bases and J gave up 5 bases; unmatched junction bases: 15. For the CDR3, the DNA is TGCGCCAGCAGTTCCCATTCGACAGGGTCGGTAACTGAAGCTTTCTTT. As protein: CASSSHSTGSVTEAFF.

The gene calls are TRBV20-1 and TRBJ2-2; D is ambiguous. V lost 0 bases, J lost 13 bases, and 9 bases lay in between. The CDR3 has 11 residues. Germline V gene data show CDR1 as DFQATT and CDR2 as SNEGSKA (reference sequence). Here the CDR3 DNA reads TGCAGTGCTAGAGAGGACCGAGGGCTGTTTTTT. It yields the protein CSAREDRGLFF.

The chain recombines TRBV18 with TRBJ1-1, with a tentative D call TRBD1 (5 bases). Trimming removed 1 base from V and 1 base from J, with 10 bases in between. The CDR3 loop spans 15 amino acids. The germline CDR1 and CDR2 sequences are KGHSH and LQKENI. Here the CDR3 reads CASSPQGTGNTEAFF. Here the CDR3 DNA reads TGTGCCAGCTCACCACAAGGGACCGGGAACACTGAAGCTTTCTTT. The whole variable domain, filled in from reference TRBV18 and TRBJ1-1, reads NAGVMQNPRHLVRRRGQEARLRCSPMKGHSHVYWYRQLPEEGLKFMVYLQKENIIDESGMPKERFSAEFPKEGPSILRIQQVVRGDSAAYFCASSPQGTGNTEAFFGQGTRLTVV.

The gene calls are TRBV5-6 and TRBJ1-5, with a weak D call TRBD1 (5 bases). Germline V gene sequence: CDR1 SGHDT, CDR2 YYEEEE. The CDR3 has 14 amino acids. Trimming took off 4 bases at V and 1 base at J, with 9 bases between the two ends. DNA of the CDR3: TGTGCCAGCAGCGCGGGACCCAGCAATCAGCCCCAGCATTTT. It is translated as CASSAGPSNQPQHF.

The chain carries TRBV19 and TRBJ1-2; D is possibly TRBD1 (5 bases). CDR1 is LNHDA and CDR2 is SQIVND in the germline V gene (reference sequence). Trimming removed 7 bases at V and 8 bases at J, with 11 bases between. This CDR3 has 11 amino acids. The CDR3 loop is CASTPGTGYTF. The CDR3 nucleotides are TGTGCCAGTACCCCCGGGACGGGCTACACCTTC.

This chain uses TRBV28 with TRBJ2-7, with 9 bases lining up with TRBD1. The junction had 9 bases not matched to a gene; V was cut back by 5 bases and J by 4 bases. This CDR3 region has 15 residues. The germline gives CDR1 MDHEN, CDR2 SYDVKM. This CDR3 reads CASSPPGTGRYEQYF. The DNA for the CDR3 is TGTGCCAGCAGTCCGCCCGGGACAGGGAGGTACGAGCAGTACTTC. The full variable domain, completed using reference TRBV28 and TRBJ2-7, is DVKVTQSSRYLVKRTGEKVFLECVQDMDHENMFWYRQDPGLGLRLIYFSYDVKMKEKGDIPEGYSVSREKKERFSLILESASTNQTSMYLCASSPPGTGRYEQYFGPGTRLTVT.

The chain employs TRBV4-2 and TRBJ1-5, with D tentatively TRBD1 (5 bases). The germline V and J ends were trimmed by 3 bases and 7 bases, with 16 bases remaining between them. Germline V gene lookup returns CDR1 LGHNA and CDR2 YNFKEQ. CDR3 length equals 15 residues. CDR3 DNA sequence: TGTGCCAGCAGCCAGGAGGGGCAGGCTGCACAGCCCCAGCATTTT. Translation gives CASSQEGQAAQPQHF.